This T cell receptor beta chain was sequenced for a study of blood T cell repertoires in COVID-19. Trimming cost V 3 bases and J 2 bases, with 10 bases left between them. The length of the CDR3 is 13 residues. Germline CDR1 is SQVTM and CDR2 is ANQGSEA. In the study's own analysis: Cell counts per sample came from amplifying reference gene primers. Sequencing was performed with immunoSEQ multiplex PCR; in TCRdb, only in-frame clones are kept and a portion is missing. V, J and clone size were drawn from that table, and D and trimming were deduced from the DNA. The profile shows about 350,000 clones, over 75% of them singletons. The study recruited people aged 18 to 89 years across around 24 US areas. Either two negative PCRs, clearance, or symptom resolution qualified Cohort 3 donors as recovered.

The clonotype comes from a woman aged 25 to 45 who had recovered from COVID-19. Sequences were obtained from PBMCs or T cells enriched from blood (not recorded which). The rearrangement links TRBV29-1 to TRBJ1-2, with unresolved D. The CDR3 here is CSVDAVMNYGYTF. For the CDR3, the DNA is TGCAGCGTTGACGCGGTCATGAACTATGGCTACACCTTC.